This is a list of T cell receptor beta chains from one sample in a study of radiotherapy plus CTLA-4 blockade in lung cancer. The protocol was immunoSEQ multiplex PCR, while the TCRdb copy is restricted to in-frame clones and leaves out a portion. The sample records more than 90,000 clones, roughly 86% being singletons. The sample consisted of peripheral blood, taken from a patient treated with radiotherapy plus ipilimumab. The source is a human donor with non-small cell lung cancer that progressed on radiotherapy plus ipilimumab. Some clones in this sample may be carry-over from other donors' samples. Each CDR3 is given with its conserved first and last residue. The order of the fields is J gene, clone size, V gene, D gene, CDR3 DNA, CDR3 protein. A D gene is named only where the DNA matches it firmly. Expanded clones are given a class, and other clones once, few, many or no size at all.

>TRBJ2-1|-|TRBV5-1|TRBD2
TGCGCCAGCAGCTCCTCTTTAGCGGGGGGGCCTTACAATGAGCAGTTCTTC
CASSSSLAGGPYNEQFF
>TRBJ2-2|-|TRBV5-1|-
TGCGCCAGCAGCTTGAACAGGGCCACCGGGGAGCTGTTTTTT
CASSLNRATGELFF
>TRBJ1-3|-|TRBV9|TRBD1
TGTGCCAGCAGCCCGGGGACAGGGGTAGGAAACACCATATATTTT
CASSPGTGVGNTIYF
>TRBJ1-1|-|TRBV27|-
TGTGCCAGCAGTTTATTTGTGGGGATCGCCACTGAAGCTTTCTTT
CASSLFVGIATEAFF
>TRBJ2-7|-|TRBV27|TRBD1
TGTGCCAGCGGGGCGATGGGACAGGGAGGGGGAATAAGGCAGTACTTC
CASGAMGQGGGIRQYF
>TRBJ2-7|-|TRBV11-2|-
TGTGCCAGCAGCTTAGTTGTGGGGTACGAGCAGTACTTC
CASSLVVGYEQYF
>TRBJ2-3|once|TRBV5-1|-
TGCGCCAGCAGCTTGTCCGGGGGGCTCACAGATACGCAGTATTTT
CASSLSGGLTDTQYF
>TRBJ1-1|-|TRBV6-5|-
TGTGCCAGCAGTTACTCGGCAGGTAGGGTTGAAGCTTTCTTT
CASSYSAGRVEAFF
>TRBJ2-1|-|TRBV27|-
TGTGCCAGCAGTTTAGCCCGGATAACAGGGAGATCCTACAATGAGCAGTTCTTC
CASSLARITGRSYNEQFF
>TRBJ2-5|-|TRBV11-2|TRBD2
TGTGCCAGCAGCTTAGGTGGAGCGGGGGGGTACCAAGAGACCCAGTACTTC
CASSLGGAGGYQETQYF
>TRBJ1-6|-|TRBV6-5|-
TGTGCCAGCAGTTACTTCGGGTCATCACCCCTCCACTTT
CASSYFGSSPLHF
>TRBJ1-6|-|TRBV9|-
TGTGCCAGCAGCGTAGGCGATACCTATAATTCACCCCTCCACTTT
CASSVGDTYNSPLHF
>TRBJ2-1|-|TRBV9|TRBD2
TGTGCCAGCAGCACCTATCCCAGTTGGGGGGGCTCCTACAATGAGCAGTTCTTC
CASSTYPSWGGSYNEQFF
>TRBJ1-3|few|TRBV7-2|TRBD1
TGTGCCAGCAGCTCTAGGAGACAGGGGGTGATTGGAAACACCATATATTTT
CASSSRRQGVIGNTIYF
>TRBJ1-1|-|TRBV5-1|TRBD1
TGCGCCAGCAGCTCGGACAGGGTGGGCACTGAAGCTTTCTTT
CASSSDRVGTEAFF
>TRBJ2-7|-|TRBV5-6|-
TGTGCCAGCAGCTTACCGGGACGCGGCTCCTACGAGCAGTACTTC
CASSLPGRGSYEQYF
>TRBJ1-2|-|TRBV14|TRBD1
TGTGCCAGCAGCCAAATTACAGGGGCCTATGACTACACCTTC
CASSQITGAYDYTF
>TRBJ2-3|few|TRBV11-3|-
TGTGCCAGCAGCTTGGGGGCGGGTAACACAGATACGCAGTATTTT
CASSLGAGNTDTQYF
>TRBJ1-3|-|TRBV18|TRBD1
TGTGCCAGCTCACCAAATACAGGGGACTCTGGAAACACCATATATTTT
CASSPNTGDSGNTIYF
>TRBJ2-2|-|TRBV5-1|-
TGCGCCAGCAGCTTGGAGGGCAGCACCGGGGAGCTGTTTTTT
CASSLEGSTGELFF
>TRBJ1-1|-|TRBV27|TRBD1
TGTGCCAGCAGTTTATCGGAATGGCAGGGGGCCACTGAAGCTTTCTTT
CASSLSEWQGATEAFF
>TRBJ2-5|-|TRBV19|TRBD1
TGTGCCAGTAGTATAGGAGGACAGGCCCAAGAGACCCAGTACTTC
CASSIGGQAQETQYF
>TRBJ2-2|few|TRBV27|TRBD1
TGTGCCAGCAGTTTCTGGGACAGGGTAGACACCGGGGAGCTGTTTTTT
CASSFWDRVDTGELFF
>TRBJ1-1|-|TRBV6-4|-
TGTGCCAGCAGTGACCACAGTCGGGAGGTTGCTTTCTTT
CASSDHSREVAFF
>TRBJ1-2|-|TRBV2|-
TGTGCCAGACAGAGCGTTGCTTATGGCTACACCTTC
CARQSVAYGYTF
>TRBJ2-5|-|TRBV10-3|TRBD2
TGTGCCATCTCTTCCCTAGCGGGGAAAGAGACCCAGTACTTC
CAISSLAGKETQYF
>TRBJ1-4|few|TRBV10-2|-
TGCGCCAGCTCACGCTTCTCGGGAGGGGGAAATGAAAAACTGTTTTTT
CASSRFSGGGNEKLFF
>TRBJ1-2|-|TRBV9|TRBD1
TGTGCCAGCAGCGATGGGACAGGGCATTTCTATGGCTACACCTTC
CASSDGTGHFYGYTF
>TRBJ2-7|-|TRBV15|TRBD1
TGTGCCACCAGCAGAGATAGGACAGGGCTTGAGCAGTACTTC
CATSRDRTGLEQYF
>TRBJ2-1|-|TRBV15|TRBD2
TGTGCCACCAGCACCCGACTAGCGGGGGGAAACAATGAGCAGTTCTTC
CATSTRLAGGNNEQFF
>TRBJ1-6|once|TRBV10-2|-
TGCGCCAGCAGTGAGAAGGGGACAAACGATTCACCCCTCCACTTT
CASSEKGTNDSPLHF
>TRBJ1-1|few|TRBV18|-
TGTGCCAGCTCACTCGTGAGGGAGAACACTGAAGCTTTCTTT
CASSLVRENTEAFF
>TRBJ2-7|few|TRBV7-2|-
TGTGCCAGCAACTCCCTGTGGGCCTACGAGCAGTACTTC
CASNSLWAYEQYF
>TRBJ2-6|few|TRBV7-3|-
TGTGCCAGCAGCTTAGGCCGAGCTGGGGCCAACGTCCTGACTTTC
CASSLGRAGANVLTF
>TRBJ1-5|-|TRBV2|-
TGTGCCAGCACGGGCCCTACCGGCAGGCAGCCCCAGCATTTT
CASTGPTGRQPQHF
>TRBJ2-1|-|TRBV14|TRBD2
TGTGCCACTTCGACTAGCGGGGCCGACTCCTACAATGAGCAGTTCTTC
CATSTSGADSYNEQFF
>TRBJ1-3|-|TRBV4-3|-
TGCGCCAGCAGCCAGTTCGACGGATCTGGAAACACCATATATTTT
CASSQFDGSGNTIYF
>TRBJ2-1|-|TRBV5-1|-
TGCGCCAGCAGCTTAAAACAGCTTATCGATGAGCAGTTCTTC
CASSLKQLIDEQFF
>TRBJ2-1|-|TRBV5-4|TRBD2
TGTGCCAGCAGCCCGGGGGGGCGACACTCCTACAATGAGCAGTTCTTC
CASSPGGRHSYNEQFF
>TRBJ1-5|-|TRBV4-1|-
TGCGCCAGCAGCCAAGATCGGGGGGATCAGCCCCAGCATTTT
CASSQDRGDQPQHF
>TRBJ2-1|once|TRBV28|-
TGTGCCAGCAGTTCCGTGGAAGCGCGGCCTCCCTACAATGAGCAGTTCTTC
CASSSVEARPPYNEQFF
>TRBJ1-5|-|TRBV5-6|-
TGTGCCAGCAGCTTCTCCAGGGTTGGGCCCCAGCATTTT
CASSFSRVGPQHF
>TRBJ1-5|-|TRBV6-6|TRBD1
TGTGCCAGCAGTGGACAGGGGGACAATCAGCCCCAGCATTTT
CASSGQGDNQPQHF
>TRBJ2-7|-|TRBV5-1|TRBD1
TGCGCCAGCAGCTTGTTGACGCGTTTGTCAACCGACGGACAGGCCTACGAGCAGTACTTC
CASSLLTRLSTDGQAYEQYF
>TRBJ2-7|-|TRBV7-2|-
TGTGCCAGCAGCCGGACAAACCCCTACGAGCAGTACTTC
CASSRTNPYEQYF
>TRBJ2-2|once|TRBV25-1|-
TGTGCCAGCAGTGATAAATCGGGGGCAACTAACACCGGGGAGCTGTTTTTT
CASSDKSGATNTGELFF
>TRBJ1-6|-|TRBV4-3|-
TGCGCCAGCAGCCAAGGCTCGGGCCTCTCTTATTCACCCCTCCACTTT
CASSQGSGLSYSPLHF
>TRBJ2-7|-|TRBV11-2|-
TGTGCCAGCAGCAGTATGCAGGGAACCACCTACGAGCAGTACTTC
CASSSMQGTTYEQYF
>TRBJ2-5|-|TRBV28|TRBD2
TGTGCCAGCGCATCCCTGCTAGCGGGGTTAAAAGAGACCCAGTACTTC
CASASLLAGLKETQYF
>TRBJ1-4|-|TRBV7-2|TRBD1
TGTGCCAGCAGCATCCGTGGGGGGACAGGGGTTGAAAAACTGTTTTTT
CASSIRGGTGVEKLFF
>TRBJ2-5|-|TRBV6-6|TRBD2
TGTGCCAGCAGTAGGACTAGCGGGGATAACCGAGAGACCCAGTACTTC
CASSRTSGDNRETQYF
>TRBJ2-5|-|TRBV5-1|-
TGCGCCAGCAGCTTGGGACAGAAAGAGACCCAGTACTTC
CASSLGQKETQYF
>TRBJ1-2|-|TRBV2|TRBD1
TGTGCCTCCCGGGACAGGGGGGATGGCTACACCTTC
CASRDRGDGYTF
>TRBJ2-3|-|TRBV30|-
TGTGCCTGGAGTAAGGGTGGTAGGGGCACAGATACGCAGTATTTT
CAWSKGGRGTDTQYF
>TRBJ2-5|-|TRBV7-3|-
TGTGCCAGCAGCCCTCGGGGACCCGGCCTTGGGACCCAGTACTTC
CASSPRGPGLGTQYF
>TRBJ2-7|-|TRBV5-1|TRBD2
TGCGCCAGCAGCTTGTCTAGCGGGGCCTACGAGCAGTACTTC
CASSLSSGAYEQYF
>TRBJ1-3|-|TRBV29-1|-
TGCAGCGTGACAGTATCCTCTGGAAACACCATATATTTT
CSVTVSSGNTIYF
>TRBJ2-5|-|TRBV11-2|-
TGTGCCAGCAGCGTTAGGGTGACGACGAGGGCGGAGACCCAGTACTTC
CASSVRVTTRAETQYF
>TRBJ2-7|-|TRBV15|TRBD2
TGTGCCACCAGCATTAGACTAGCGGGGGGAAACTACGAGCAGTACTTC
CATSIRLAGGNYEQYF
>TRBJ2-7|once|TRBV2|-
TGTGCCAGCGGACGGGTTCCCTACGAGCAGTACTTC
CASGRVPYEQYF